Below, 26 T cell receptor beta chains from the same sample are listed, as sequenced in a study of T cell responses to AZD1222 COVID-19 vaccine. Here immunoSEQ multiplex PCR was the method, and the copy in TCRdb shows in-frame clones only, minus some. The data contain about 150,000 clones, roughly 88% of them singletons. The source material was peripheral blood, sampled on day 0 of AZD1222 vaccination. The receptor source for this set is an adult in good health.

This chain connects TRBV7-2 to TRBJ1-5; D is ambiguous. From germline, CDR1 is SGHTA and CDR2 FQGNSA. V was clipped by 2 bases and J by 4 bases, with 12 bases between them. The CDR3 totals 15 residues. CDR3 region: CASSLSAGHNQPQHF. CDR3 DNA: TGTGCCAGCAGCTTATCTGCAGGTCATAATCAGCCCCAGCATTTT.

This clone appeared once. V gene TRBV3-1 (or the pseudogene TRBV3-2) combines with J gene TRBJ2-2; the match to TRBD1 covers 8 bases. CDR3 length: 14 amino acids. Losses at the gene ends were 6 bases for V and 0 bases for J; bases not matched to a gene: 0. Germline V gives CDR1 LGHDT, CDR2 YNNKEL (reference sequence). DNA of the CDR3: TGTGCCAGCAGACAGGGGGCGAACACCGGGGAGCTGTTTTTT. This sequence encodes CASRQGANTGELFF.

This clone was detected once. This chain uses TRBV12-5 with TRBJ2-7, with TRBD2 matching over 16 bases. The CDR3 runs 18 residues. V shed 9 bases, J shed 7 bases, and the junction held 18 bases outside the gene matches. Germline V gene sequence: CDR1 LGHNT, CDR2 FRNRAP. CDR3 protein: CARSWYSGTSGGAREQYF. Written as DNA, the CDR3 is TGTGCTAGGTCGTGGTACTCCGGGACTAGCGGGGGGGCGAGGGAGCAGTACTTC.

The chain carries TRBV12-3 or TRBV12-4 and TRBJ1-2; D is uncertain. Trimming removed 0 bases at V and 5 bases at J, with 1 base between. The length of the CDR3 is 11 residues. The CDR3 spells CASSLAYGYTF. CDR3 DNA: TGTGCCAGCAGTTTAGCTTATGGCTACACCTTC.

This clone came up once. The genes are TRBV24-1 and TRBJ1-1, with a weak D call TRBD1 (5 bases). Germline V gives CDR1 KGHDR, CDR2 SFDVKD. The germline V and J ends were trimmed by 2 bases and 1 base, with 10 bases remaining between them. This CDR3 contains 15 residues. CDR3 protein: CATSDWRQGNTEAFF. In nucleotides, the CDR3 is TGTGCCACCAGTGATTGGCGGCAGGGGAACACTGAAGCTTTCTTT.

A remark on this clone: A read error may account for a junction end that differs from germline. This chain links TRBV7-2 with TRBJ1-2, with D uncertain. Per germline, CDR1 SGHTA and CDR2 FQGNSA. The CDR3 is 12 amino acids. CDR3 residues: CASSLEGLTGDF. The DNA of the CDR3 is TGTGCCAGCAGCTTAGAGGGCCTCACTGGAGACTTC. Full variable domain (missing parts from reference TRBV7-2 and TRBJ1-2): GAGVSQSPSNKVTEKGKDVELRCDPISGHTALYWYRQSLGQGLEFLIYFQGNSAPDKSGLPSDRFSAERTGGSVSTLTIQRTQQEDSAVYLCASSLEGLTGDFGSGTRLTVV.

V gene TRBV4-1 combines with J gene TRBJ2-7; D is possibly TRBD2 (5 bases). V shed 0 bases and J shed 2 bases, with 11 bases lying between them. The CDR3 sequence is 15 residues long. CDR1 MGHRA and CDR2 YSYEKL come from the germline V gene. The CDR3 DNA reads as TGCGCCAGCAGCCAAGAGCTAGCTCCGACCTACGAGCAGTACTTC. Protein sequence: CASSQELAPTYEQYF.

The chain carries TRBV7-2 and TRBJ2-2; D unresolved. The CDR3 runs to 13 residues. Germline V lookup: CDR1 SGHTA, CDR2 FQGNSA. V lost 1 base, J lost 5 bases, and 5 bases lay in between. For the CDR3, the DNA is TGTGCCAGCAGCTTAGGTTCGACCGGGGAGCTGTTTTTT. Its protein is CASSLGSTGELFF. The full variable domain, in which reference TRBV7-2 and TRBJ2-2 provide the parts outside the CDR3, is GAGVSQSPSNKVTEKGKDVELRCDPISGHTALYWYRQSLGQGLEFLIYFQGNSAPDKSGLPSDRFSAERTGGSVSTLTIQRTQQEDSAVYLCASSLGSTGELFFGEGSRLTVL.

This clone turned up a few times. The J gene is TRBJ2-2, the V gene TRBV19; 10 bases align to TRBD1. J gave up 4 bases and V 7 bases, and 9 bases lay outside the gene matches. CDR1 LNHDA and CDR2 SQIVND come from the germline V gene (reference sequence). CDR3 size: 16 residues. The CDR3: CASKSGQGVGTGELFF. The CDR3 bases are TGTGCCAGTAAATCTGGACAGGGGGTAGGCACCGGGGAGCTGTTTTTT. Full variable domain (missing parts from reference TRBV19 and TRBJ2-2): DGGITQSPKYLFRKEGQNVTLSCEQNLNHDAMYWYRQDPGQGLRLIYYSQIVNDFQKGDIAEGYSVSREKKESFPLTVTSAQKNPTAFYLCASKSGQGVGTGELFFGEGSRLTVL.

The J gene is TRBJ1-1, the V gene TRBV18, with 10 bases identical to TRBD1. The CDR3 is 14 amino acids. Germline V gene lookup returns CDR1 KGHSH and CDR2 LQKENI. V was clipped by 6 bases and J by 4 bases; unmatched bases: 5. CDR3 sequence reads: CASSPTGGGTEAFF. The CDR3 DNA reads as TGTGCCAGCTCTCCGACAGGGGGCGGCACTGAAGCTTTCTTT.

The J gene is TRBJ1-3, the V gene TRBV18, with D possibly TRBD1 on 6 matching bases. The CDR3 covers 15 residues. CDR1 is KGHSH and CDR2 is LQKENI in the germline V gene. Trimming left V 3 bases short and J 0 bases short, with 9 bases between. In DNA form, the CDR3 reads TGTGCCAGCTCACCCCGACAGGCCTCTGGAAACACCATATATTTT. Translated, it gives CASSPRQASGNTIYF.

The DNA for the CDR3 is TGTGCCAGCATAGGGGTAGGTTCACCCCTCCACTTT. Protein product: CASIGVGSPLHF. The chain combines TRBV28 with TRBJ1-6, with D perhaps matching TRBD1 (5 bases). V lost 7 bases, J lost 9 bases, and 10 bases lay in between. Germline V gene sequence: CDR1 MDHEN, CDR2 SYDVKM. The CDR3 covers 12 residues.

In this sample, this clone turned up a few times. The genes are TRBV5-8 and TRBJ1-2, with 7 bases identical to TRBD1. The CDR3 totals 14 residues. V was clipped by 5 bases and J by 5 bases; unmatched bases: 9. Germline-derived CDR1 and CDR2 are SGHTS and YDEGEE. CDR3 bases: TGTGCCAGCAGAGGGGCGGCCAGGGGGTATGGCTACACCTTC. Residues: CASRGAARGYGYTF.

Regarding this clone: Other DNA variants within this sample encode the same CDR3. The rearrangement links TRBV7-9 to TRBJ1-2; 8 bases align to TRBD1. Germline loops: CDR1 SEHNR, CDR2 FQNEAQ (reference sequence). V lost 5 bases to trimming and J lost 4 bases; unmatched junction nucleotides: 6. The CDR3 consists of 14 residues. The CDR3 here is CASSPTGGSYGYTF. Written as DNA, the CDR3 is TGTGCCAGCAGCCCCACAGGGGGATCCTATGGCTACACCTTC.

Written as DNA, the CDR3 is TGCGCCAGCAGCCAAGTGGGTGGGTTGTATCAGCCCCAGCATTTT. Protein product: CASSQVGGLYQPQHF. The chain is built from TRBV4-1 and TRBJ1-5; D call uncertain. Germline CDR1 MGHRA, CDR2 YSYEKL. CDR3 length: 15 residues. V dropped 1 base and J dropped 5 bases, with 12 bases sitting between them.

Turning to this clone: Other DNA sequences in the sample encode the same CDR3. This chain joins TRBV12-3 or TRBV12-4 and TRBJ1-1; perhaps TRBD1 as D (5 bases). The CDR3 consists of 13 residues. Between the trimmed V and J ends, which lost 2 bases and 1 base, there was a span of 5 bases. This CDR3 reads CASSLQGNTEAFF. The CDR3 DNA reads TGTGCCAGCAGTTTACAGGGGAACACTGAAGCTTTCTTT.

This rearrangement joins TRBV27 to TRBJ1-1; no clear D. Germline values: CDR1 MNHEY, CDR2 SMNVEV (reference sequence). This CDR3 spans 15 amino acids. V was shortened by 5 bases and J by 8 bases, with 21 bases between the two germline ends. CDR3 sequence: CASSPESLVVEEAFF. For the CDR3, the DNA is TGTGCCAGCAGTCCAGAGTCCCTAGTGGTAGAAGAAGCTTTCTTT.

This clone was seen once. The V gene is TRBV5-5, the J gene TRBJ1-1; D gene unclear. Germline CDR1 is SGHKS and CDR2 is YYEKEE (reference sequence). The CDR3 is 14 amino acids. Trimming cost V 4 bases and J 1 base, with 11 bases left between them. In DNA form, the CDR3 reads TGTGCCAGCAGCCTTATTCCGGGGAACACTGAAGCTTTCTTT. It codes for CASSLIPGNTEAFF.

The CDR3 nucleotides are TGCGCCAGCAGCCACCCAGGGGCGCCGGGGATGGGCACTGAAGCTTTCTTT. Amino acid sequence: CASSHPGAPGMGTEAFF. This chain links TRBV4-1 with TRBJ1-1; TRBD1 is a possible D gene (6 bases). CDR1 MGHRA and CDR2 YSYEKL come from the germline V gene. CDR3 length equals 17 residues. Trimming stripped 3 bases from V and 4 bases from J, with 21 bases between.

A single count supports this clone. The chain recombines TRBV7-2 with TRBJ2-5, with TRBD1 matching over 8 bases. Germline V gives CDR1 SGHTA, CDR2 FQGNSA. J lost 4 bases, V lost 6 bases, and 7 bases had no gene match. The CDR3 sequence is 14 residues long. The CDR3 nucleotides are TGTGCCAGCAGGTTACAGGGGGGTGGAGAGACCCAGTACTTC. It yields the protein CASRLQGGGETQYF. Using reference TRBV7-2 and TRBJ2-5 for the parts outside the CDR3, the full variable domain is GAGVSQSPSNKVTEKGKDVELRCDPISGHTALYWYRQSLGQGLEFLIYFQGNSAPDKSGLPSDRFSAERTGGSVSTLTIQRTQQEDSAVYLCASRLQGGGETQYFGPGTRLLVL.

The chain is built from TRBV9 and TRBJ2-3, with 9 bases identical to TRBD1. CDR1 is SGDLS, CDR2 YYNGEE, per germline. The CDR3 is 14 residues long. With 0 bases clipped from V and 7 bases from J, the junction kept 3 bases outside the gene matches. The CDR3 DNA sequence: TGTGCCAGCAGCGTAGCACAGGGGGCTTATACGCAGTATTTT. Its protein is CASSVAQGAYTQYF. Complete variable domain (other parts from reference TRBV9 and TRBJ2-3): DSGVTQTPKHLITATGQRVTLRCSPRSGDLSVYWYQQSLDQGLQFLIQYYNGEERAKGNILERFSAQQFPDLHSELNLSSLELGDSALYFCASSVAQGAYTQYFGPGTRLTVL.

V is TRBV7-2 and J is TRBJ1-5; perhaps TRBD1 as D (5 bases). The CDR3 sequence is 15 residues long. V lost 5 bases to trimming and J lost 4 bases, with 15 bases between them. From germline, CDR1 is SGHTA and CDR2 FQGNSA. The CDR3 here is CASSPPGGGNQPQHF. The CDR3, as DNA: TGTGCCAGCAGCCCCCCGGGGGGGGGAAATCAGCCCCAGCATTTT.

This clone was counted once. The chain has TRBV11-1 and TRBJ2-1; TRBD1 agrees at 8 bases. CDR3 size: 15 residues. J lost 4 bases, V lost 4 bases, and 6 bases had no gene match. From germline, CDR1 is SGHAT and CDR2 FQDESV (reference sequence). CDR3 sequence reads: CASSSGQGVYNEQFF. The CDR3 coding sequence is TGTGCCAGCAGCTCAGGACAGGGCGTATACAATGAGCAGTTCTTC. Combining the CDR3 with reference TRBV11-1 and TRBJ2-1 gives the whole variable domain EAEVAQSPRYKITEKSQAVAFWCDPISGHATLYWYRQILGQGPELLVQFQDESVVDDSQLPKDRFSAERLKGVDSTLKIQPAELGDSAMYLCASSSGQGVYNEQFFGPGTRLTVL.

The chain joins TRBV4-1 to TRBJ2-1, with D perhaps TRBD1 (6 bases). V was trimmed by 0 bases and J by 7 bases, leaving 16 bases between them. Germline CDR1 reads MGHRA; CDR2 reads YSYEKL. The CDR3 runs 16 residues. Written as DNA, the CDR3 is TGCGCCAGCAGCCAAGAGTTACAGGGCCCTTTGAATGAGCAGTTCTTC. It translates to CASSQELQGPLNEQFF.

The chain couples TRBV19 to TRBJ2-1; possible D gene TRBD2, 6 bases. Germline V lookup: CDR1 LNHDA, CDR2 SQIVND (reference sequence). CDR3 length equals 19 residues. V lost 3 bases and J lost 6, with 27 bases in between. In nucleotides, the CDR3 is TGTGCCAGTAGTATTGGGCTCCGGGGGAGTCCGGGCCCCGGCAATGAGCAGTTCTTC. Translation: CASSIGLRGSPGPGNEQFF.

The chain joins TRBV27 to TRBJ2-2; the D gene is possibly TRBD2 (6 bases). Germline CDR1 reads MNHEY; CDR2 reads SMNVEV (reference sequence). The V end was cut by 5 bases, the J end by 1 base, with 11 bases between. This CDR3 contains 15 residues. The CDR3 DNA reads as TGTGCCAGCAGTGTCCGGGACTGGAACACCGGGGAGCTGTTTTTT. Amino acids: CASSVRDWNTGELFF.